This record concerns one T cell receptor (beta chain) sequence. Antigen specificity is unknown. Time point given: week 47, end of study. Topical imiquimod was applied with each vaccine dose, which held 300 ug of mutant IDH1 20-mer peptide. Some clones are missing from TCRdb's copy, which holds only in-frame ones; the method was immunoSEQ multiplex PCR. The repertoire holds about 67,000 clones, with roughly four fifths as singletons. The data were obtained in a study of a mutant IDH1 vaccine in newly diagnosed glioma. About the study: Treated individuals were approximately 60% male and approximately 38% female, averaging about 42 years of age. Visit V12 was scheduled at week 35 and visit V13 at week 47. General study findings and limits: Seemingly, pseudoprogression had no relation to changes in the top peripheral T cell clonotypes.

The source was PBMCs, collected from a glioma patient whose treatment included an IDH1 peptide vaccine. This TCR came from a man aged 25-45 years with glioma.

The CDR3 loop is CAISGTGNTGELFF. CDR3 in DNA: TGTGCCATCAGCGGGACAGGGAACACCGGGGAGCTGTTTTTT. The gene calls are TRBV10-3 and TRBJ2-2; 8 nucleotides line up with TRBD1. In germline, CDR1 is ENHRY, CDR2 SYGVKD. The CDR3 is 14 amino acids. Trimming cost V 6 bases and J 1 base; bases outside gene matches: 1.